This T cell receptor (beta chain) was identified in a study of identical twins. Study findings and constraints: Twin-shared out-of-frame alpha sequences showed excess low generation probability. There were fewer insertions in abundant cord blood beta clonotypes, but memory repertoires showed no such pattern.

A universal primer site was incorporated via template switching, and the cDNA contained unique molecular identifiers. TCRdb processed the 5' RACE reads anew with MiXCR; each CDR3 protein has one entry. The table has approximately 620,000 distinct CDR3 sequences, over 8.5% seen once. CDR3 length: 16 residues. Trimming pared 4 bases from V and 6 bases from J, leaving 20 bases between. Germline V CDR1 and CDR2: LGHDT, YNNKEL (reference sequence). This clonotype has a count of ten or more. The target antigen is unknown. In addition, the sample was reused for a study of yellow fever vaccine responses in identical twins.

The receptor comes from a woman under 30 in good health. Source material: PBMCs. The chain uses TRBV3-1 and TRBJ2-3; weak D call: TRBD2 (6 bases). The CDR3: CASSRSAGTPGDTQYF. The CDR3 DNA is TGTGCCAGCAGCCGCTCCGCCGGGACTCCTGGGGATACGCAGTATTTT.